A single sample gave rise to the 28 T cell receptor beta chains below, sequenced in a study of CD8+CD57+ T cells in acquired aplastic anemia. Genomic DNA, the template, was used for profiling of the TCR beta VDJ and CDR3. One entry per CDR3 protein results from TCRdb running MiXCR on the reads. The sample carries over 150,000 distinct CDR3 sequences, about three fifths recorded once. All sequencing subjects had displayed CD8+CD57+ cell expansion on flow cytometry. The sample consisted of sorted CD4+, CD8+, or CD8+CD57+ T cells (not recorded which) from PBMCs. These receptors all come from a human donor with aplastic anemia.

The rearrangement uses TRBV7-9 and TRBJ2-7, with TRBD1 identical over 7 bases. Germline V CDR1 and CDR2: SEHNR, FQNEAQ (reference sequence). The CDR3 sequence is 13 residues long. The trim removed 5 bases at V and 4 bases at J, leaving 5 bases unmatched. CDR3 coding DNA: TGTGCCAGCAGCCAATTACAGGGGTACGAGCAGTACTTC. Protein: CASSQLQGYEQYF.

Remarks on this clonotype: Compared with germline, one end of the junction differs, possibly owing to a read error. The chain has TRBV10-1 and TRBJ2-1, with D maybe TRBD2 (5 bases). The CDR3 has 16 residues. The germline CDR1 and CDR2 sequences are WNHNN and SYGVQD (reference sequence). CDR3 sequence (DNA): TGTGCCAGCAGCGTACGGGGAGACCTTAACTACAATGAGCAGTTCTTC. It codes for CASSVRGDLNYNEQFF.

V gene TRBV29-1 combines with J gene TRBJ2-7; TRBD1 aligns across 8 bases. The ends lost 1 base at V and 1 base at J; junction bases unmatched: 12. The CDR3 is made up of 17 amino acids. In germline, CDR1 is SQVTM, CDR2 ANQGSEA. For the CDR3, the DNA is TGCAGCGTTGAAGCACTCGTTCAGGGGGCCTCGTCCTACGAGCAGTACTTC. Its translation is CSVEALVQGASSYEQYF.

Of note for this clonotype: Mismatch with germline at one junction end may stem from a read error. The gene calls are TRBV20-1 and TRBJ2-3, with a tentative D call TRBD2 (5 bases). Germline CDR1 reads DFQATT; CDR2 reads SNEGSKA (reference sequence). The CDR3 runs to 16 residues. The CDR3 sequence is CSALPPRLASTDTQCF. CDR3 DNA: TGCAGTGCCCTTCCCCCGAGACTGGCTAGCACAGATACGCAGTGTTTT.

J is TRBJ2-7 and V is TRBV10-3, with 7 positions matching TRBD2. The V segment lost 6 bases and the J segment 3 bases; nucleotides outside the gene matches: 8. Per the germline V gene, CDR1 is ENHRY and CDR2 is SYGVKD. The CDR3 covers 14 residues. The CDR3 loop is CAISPGGSLYEQYF. CDR3 nucleotide sequence: TGTGCCATCAGCCCGGGGGGATCCCTCTACGAGCAGTACTTC.

The chain is built from TRBV12-3 or TRBV12-4 and TRBJ2-2, with 9 bases lining up with TRBD1. V lost 4 bases, J lost 3 bases, and 12 bases stayed unmatched. CDR3 length: 18 amino acids. The CDR3 coding sequence is TGTGCCAGCAGTTCGTTGGAGGACAGGGGTCCGGACACCGGGGAGCTGTTTTTT. Protein sequence: CASSSLEDRGPDTGELFF.

The genes are TRBV7-9 and TRBJ2-7, with 7 bases that match TRBD2. The CDR3 is 15 amino acids. The germline gives CDR1 SEHNR, CDR2 FQNEAQ (reference sequence). With V trimmed by 5 bases and J by 3 bases, 10 bases remained unmatched. The CDR3 nucleotides are TGTGCCAGCAGCCGGTCGTACGGGGGGTTCTACGAGCAGTACTTC. Translating gives CASSRSYGGFYEQYF.

This clonotype was observed many times. This chain joins TRBV12-3 or TRBV12-4 and TRBJ1-1; D not certain. V lost 3 bases and J lost 5, with 10 bases in between. The CDR3 contains 13 residues. In nucleotides, the CDR3 is TGTGCCAGCAGTTTGGGCCTTACAACTGAAGCTTTCTTT. Translated, it gives CASSLGLTTEAFF.

This chain uses TRBV20-1 with TRBJ1-5; D unresolved. This CDR3 is built from 12 residues. Germline CDR1 DFQATT, CDR2 SNEGSKA (reference sequence). Trimming cost V 4 bases and J 7 bases, with 11 bases left between them. CDR3 in DNA: TGCAGTGCTAATGGCCAGGAACAGCCCCAGCATTTT. Its protein is CSANGQEQPQHF.

A note on this clonotype: The junction differs from germline at one of its ends, possibly a read error. This sequence joins TRBV4-1 and TRBJ1-5, with a tentative D call TRBD1 (5 bases). The CDR3 has 16 amino acids. Germline V lookup: CDR1 MGHRA, CDR2 YSYEKL. This chain's CDR3 is CASSQEVGGLDQPQHF. CDR3 nucleotides: TGTGCCAGCAGCCAAGAAGTCGGGGGGTTGGATCAGCCCCAGCATTTT.

The chain recombines TRBV2 with TRBJ1-2; possible D gene TRBD1, 5 bases. V lost 7 bases and J lost 4, with 13 bases in between. Per germline, CDR1 SNHLY and CDR2 FYNNEI. The length of the CDR3 is 13 residues. The DNA for the CDR3 is TGTGCCAGCACTTCGGACGGGGGCTATGGCTACACCTTC. Residues: CASTSDGGYGYTF. The full variable domain, in which reference TRBV2 and TRBJ1-2 provide the parts outside the CDR3, is EPEVTQTPSHQVTQMGQEVILRCVPISNHLYFYWYRQILGQKVEFLVSFYNNEISEKSEIFDDQFSVERPDGSNFTLKIRSTKLEDSAMYFCASTSDGGYGYTFGSGTRLTVV.

This clonotype has ten or more counts. CDR3 in DNA: TGCAGCGTTGAAGAGGTGACAGGGGGCTTTCGGCAAGGAAACACCATATATTTT. This encodes CSVEEVTGGFRQGNTIYF. The chain joins TRBV29-1 to TRBJ1-3, with 10 bases fitting TRBD1. Unmatched junction bases numbered 12, after V lost 0 bases and J lost 4 bases. The CDR3 covers 18 residues. In germline, CDR1 is SQVTM, CDR2 ANQGSEA.

V usage is TRBV4-2 and J usage is TRBJ1-1, with a weak D call TRBD1 (6 bases). CDR1 and CDR2 from the germline V gene are LGHNA and YNFKEQ. With 5 bases removed from V and 1 base from J, the gap between germline ends came to 20 bases. CDR3 length: 17 amino acids. The CDR3 sequence: CASSLVFGGGKNTEAFF. DNA for the CDR3: TGTGCCAGCAGCTTGGTCTTTGGAGGGGGGAAGAACACTGAAGCTTTCTTT.

On this clonotype itself: The germline gene is not matched at one end of the junction; a read error may be the cause. The V gene is TRBV10-2, the J gene TRBJ2-3, with D possibly matching TRBD2 (5 bases). Germline V gives CDR1 WSHSY, CDR2 SAAADI. The CDR3 consists of 16 residues. Here the CDR3 reads CASSPRSGASTDTQYF. The CDR3 DNA is TGTGCCAGCAGCCCTCGAAGCGGAGCTAGCACAGATACGCAGTATTTT.

This clonotype was detected only a few times. The chain uses TRBV6-1 and TRBJ2-7, with D possibly being TRBD2 (5 bases). CDR1 is MNHNS, CDR2 SASEGT, per germline. Trimming took 7 bases from V and 0 from J, leaving 16 bases between them. This CDR3 is 15 amino acids long. The CDR3 sequence is CASKEVVVPSYEQYF. CDR3 coding DNA: TGTGCCAGCAAGGAGGTCGTGGTTCCCTCCTACGAGCAGTACTTC.

This clonotype was seen many times. V gene TRBV6-1 combines with J gene TRBJ2-1; 16 positions agree with TRBD2. V shed 7 bases and J 8 bases; nucleotides not matched to a gene: 5. The CDR3 is made up of 15 amino acids. The germline CDR1 and CDR2 sequences are MNHNS and SASEGT. The DNA for the CDR3 is TGTGCCAGCACCGGGACTAGCGGGGGGGCGGATGAGCAGTTCTTC. This sequence encodes CASTGTSGGADEQFF.

V usage is TRBV20-1 and J usage is TRBJ1-2; weak D call: TRBD1 (6 bases). CDR3 size: 12 residues. Germline CDR1 and CDR2: DFQATT and SNEGSKA (reference sequence). V shed 5 bases and J shed 4 bases, with 11 bases lying between them. The CDR3 region is CSAFRQVYGYTF. The CDR3 DNA sequence: TGCAGTGCTTTTCGACAGGTCTATGGCTACACCTTC.

This sequence joins TRBV11-3 and TRBJ1-2; 11 bases line up with TRBD1. The V gene end was trimmed by 7 bases and the J gene end by 2 bases; junction bases not matched to a gene: 18. Germline V gene lookup returns CDR1 SGHNT and CDR2 YENEEA. CDR3 size: 19 residues. The CDR3 nucleotides are TGTGCCAGCATCCCCTGGGGACAGGGGGGCCTCTTTCCAAACTATGGCTACACCTTC. This encodes CASIPWGQGGLFPNYGYTF.

The DNA for the CDR3 is TGTGCCATCAGGCCCGGTGGGACAGACAATGAGCAGTTCTTC. This codes for CAIRPGGTDNEQFF. J is TRBJ2-1 and V is TRBV10-3; TRBD1 agrees at 7 bases. This CDR3 is built from 14 residues. In germline, CDR1 is ENHRY, CDR2 SYGVKD. J gave up 5 bases and V 6 bases, and 7 bases lay outside the gene matches.

Ten or more counts support this clonotype. V and J are TRBV14 and TRBJ2-7; 7 nucleotides match TRBD1. This CDR3 spans 16 amino acids. After removal of 4 bases from V and 2 bases from J, the junction contained 11 bases not matched to a gene. Germline lookup yields CDR1 SGHDN and CDR2 FVKESK. CDR3 DNA: TGTGCCAGCAGCCGACACCCTCGACAGGGTACCTACGAGCAGTACTTC. This codes for CASSRHPRQGTYEQYF.

This chain joins TRBV5-5 and TRBJ2-7; D unclear. CDR1 and CDR2 (germline): SGHKS, YYEKEE (reference sequence). The V end was cut by 3 bases, the J end by 3 bases, with 10 bases between. The CDR3 covers 13 residues. The CDR3 DNA reads as TGTGCCAGCAGCTGGTCCCCAGACTACGAGCAGTACTTC. Translated, it gives CASSWSPDYEQYF.

In the case of this clonotype: Germline and junction disagree at one end, which may indicate a read error. In nucleotides, the CDR3 is TGTGCCATCAGTGAGTCGTGGCGGGGTAGCGAGCAGTACTTC. Amino acid sequence: CAISESWRGSEQYF. The J gene is TRBJ2-7, the V gene TRBV6-1, with D possibly matching TRBD2 (6 bases). The CDR3 runs 14 residues. Germline V gene lookup returns CDR1 MNHNS and CDR2 SASEGT.

The rearrangement joins TRBV9 to TRBJ1-1; 11 bases map to TRBD1. From germline, CDR1 is SGDLS and CDR2 YYNGEE. V was clipped by 2 bases and J by 2 bases; unmatched bases: 2. This CDR3 is 15 amino acids long. The CDR3 reads CASSVDRGLNTEAFF. In DNA, the CDR3 is TGTGCCAGCAGCGTGGACAGGGGGCTAAACACTGAAGCTTTCTTT.

This clonotype was seen a few times. The chain's CDR3 is CATSERGGTDTQYF. The CDR3 region has the DNA TGTGCCACCAGTGAGAGGGGAGGGACAGATACGCAGTATTTT. V and J are TRBV24-1 and TRBJ2-3, with TRBD2 identical over 7 bases. The CDR3 runs to 14 residues. The V and J ends lost 4 bases and 3 bases, in that order; junction bases with no gene match: 3. The germline gives CDR1 KGHDR, CDR2 SFDVKD.

This clonotype was counted once. The V call is TRBV5-1, the J call TRBJ2-7; 8 bases align to TRBD1. The CDR3 runs 15 residues. Germline CDR1 SGHRS, CDR2 YFSETQ. Trimming took 4 bases from V and 6 from J; bases not matched to a gene: 12. The CDR3 sequence: CASSPSRGPPFEQYF. CDR3 DNA sequence: TGCGCCAGCAGCCCCAGCAGGGGGCCCCCCTTCGAGCAGTACTTC.

This clonotype was seen ten or more times. The genes are TRBV10-3 and TRBJ1-2; 9 bases are shared with TRBD1. The CDR3 length is 12 residues. The germline V gene has CDR1 ENHRY and CDR2 SYGVKD. The V gene end was trimmed by 11 bases and the J gene end by 6 bases; junction bases not matched to a gene: 7. The chain's CDR3 is CASDGTGNGYTF. The CDR3 DNA is TGTGCCTCGGACGGGACAGGGAATGGCTACACCTTC.

This clonotype was picked up many times. This chain links TRBV7-9 with TRBJ1-2; 10 bases agree with TRBD1. The V gene end was trimmed by 3 bases and the J gene end by 7 bases; junction bases not matched to a gene: 8. The V gene's germline CDR1 is SEHNR and CDR2 FQNEAQ (reference sequence). The CDR3 contains 15 residues. CDR3 amino acids: CASSFPGTGAFGYTF. In DNA form, the CDR3 reads TGTGCCAGCAGCTTCCCCGGGACAGGGGCGTTTGGCTACACCTTC.

This clonotype was counted only a few times. The V gene is TRBV2, the J gene TRBJ2-7; D is uncertain. With 5 bases removed from V and 1 base from J, the gap between germline ends came to 15 bases. CDR1 is SNHLY and CDR2 is FYNNEI in the germline V gene. The CDR3 length is 15 residues. CDR3 loop: CASSYFRTDSYEQYF. Here the CDR3 DNA reads TGTGCCAGCAGTTACTTCCGGACGGATTCCTACGAGCAGTACTTC.